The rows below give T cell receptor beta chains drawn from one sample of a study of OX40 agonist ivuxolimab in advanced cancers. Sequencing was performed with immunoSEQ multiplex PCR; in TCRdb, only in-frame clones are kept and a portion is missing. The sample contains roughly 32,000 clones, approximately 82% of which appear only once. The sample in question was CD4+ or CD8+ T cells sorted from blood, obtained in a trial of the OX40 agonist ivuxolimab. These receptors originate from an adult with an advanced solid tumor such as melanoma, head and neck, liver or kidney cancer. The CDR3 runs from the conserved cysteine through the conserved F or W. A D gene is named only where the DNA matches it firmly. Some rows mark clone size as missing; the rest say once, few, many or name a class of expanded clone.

CASSMGQGASPLHF	TRBV5-1	TRBJ1-6	14	TRBD1	NA
CASSLGVAASGRNTQYF	TRBV7-6	TRBJ2-3	17	TRBD2	NA
CASSPDRDNEKLFF	TRBV7-2	TRBJ1-4	14	TRBD1	few
CASSVQWSNQPQHF	TRBV9	TRBJ1-5	14	NA	NA
CASSYPGIEAFF	TRBV6-6	TRBJ1-1	12	NA	NA
CATSSLRTSEKLFF	TRBV15	TRBJ1-4	14	NA	NA
CASSPGQGLRDTQYF	TRBV2	TRBJ2-3	15	NA	NA
CASRFYHSGRPTGELFF	TRBV5-8	TRBJ2-2	17	TRBD2	few
CATSRGRGLNTEAFF	TRBV15	TRBJ1-1	15	NA	NA
CASSYWGSRNTGELFF	TRBV6-5	TRBJ2-2	16	NA	NA
CASSLEQGLANTGELFF	TRBV7-9	TRBJ2-2	17	NA	few
CARPDRERGNEQFF	TRBV10-1	TRBJ2-1	14	NA	once
CASSPQGPGLNNEQFF	TRBV7-2	TRBJ2-1	16	NA	NA
CAWRKARGTSGSVYNEQFF	TRBV30	TRBJ2-1	19	TRBD2	NA
CASSQNRGASTGTEQYF	TRBV4-2	TRBJ2-7	17	NA	NA
CAIPRAYSGANVLTF	TRBV2	TRBJ2-6	15	NA	NA
CAWSAWTRVYNSPLHF	TRBV30	TRBJ1-6	16	NA	NA
CASSLDGREVNEQFF	TRBV7-2	TRBJ2-1	15	TRBD2	NA
CASSLGSETFRVRFF	TRBV5-1	TRBJ2-1	15	NA	NA
CASSIRTPSADTQYF	TRBV21-1	TRBJ2-3	15	NA	NA
CASSPYRDGYTF	TRBV5-1	TRBJ1-2	12	NA	once
CAISDTVYEQYF	TRBV10-3	TRBJ2-7	12	NA	few
CASGRMTASYF	TRBV27	TRBJ1-2	11	NA	NA
CAISQSSGRGQETQYF	TRBV10-3	TRBJ2-5	16	TRBD2	NA
CASSPTGGNQPQHF	TRBV6-6	TRBJ1-5	14	NA	NA
CASSRGAKSSYEQYF	TRBV7-2	TRBJ2-7	15	NA	NA
CASSIVTGANQGTQYF	TRBV19	TRBJ2-5	16	NA	NA
CASSRRQAREEKLFF	TRBV18	TRBJ1-4	15	NA	few
CAISERGPRNTEAFF	TRBV10-3	TRBJ1-1	15	NA	NA
CASSVGGTHEQYF	TRBV9	TRBJ2-7	13	NA	NA
CASGKGWQENEKLFF	TRBV6-5	TRBJ1-4	15	NA	NA
CASSLATSNRVGTQYF	TRBV5-6	TRBJ2-5	16	NA	NA
CAISEPGDRGSQFF	TRBV10-3	TRBJ2-1	14	NA	NA